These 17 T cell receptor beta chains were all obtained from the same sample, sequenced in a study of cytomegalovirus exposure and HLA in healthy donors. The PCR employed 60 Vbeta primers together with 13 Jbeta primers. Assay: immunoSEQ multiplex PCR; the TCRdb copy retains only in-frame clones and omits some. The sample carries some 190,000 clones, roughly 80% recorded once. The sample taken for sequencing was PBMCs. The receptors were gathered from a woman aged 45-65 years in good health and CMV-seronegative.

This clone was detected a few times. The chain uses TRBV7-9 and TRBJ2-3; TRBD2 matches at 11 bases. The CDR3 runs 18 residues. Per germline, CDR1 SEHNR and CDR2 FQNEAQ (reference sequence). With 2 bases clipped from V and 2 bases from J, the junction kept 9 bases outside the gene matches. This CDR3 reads CASSLTSGSEGNTDTQYF. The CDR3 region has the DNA TGTGCCAGCAGCTTAACTAGCGGGAGTGAAGGGAACACAGATACGCAGTATTTT.

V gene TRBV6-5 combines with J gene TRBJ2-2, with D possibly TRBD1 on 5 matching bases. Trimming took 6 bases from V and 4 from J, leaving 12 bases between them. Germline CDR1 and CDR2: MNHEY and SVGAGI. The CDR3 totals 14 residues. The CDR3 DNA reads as TGTGCCAGCAGGCTTACCCAGGGCACCGGGGAGCTGTTTTTT. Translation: CASRLTQGTGELFF.

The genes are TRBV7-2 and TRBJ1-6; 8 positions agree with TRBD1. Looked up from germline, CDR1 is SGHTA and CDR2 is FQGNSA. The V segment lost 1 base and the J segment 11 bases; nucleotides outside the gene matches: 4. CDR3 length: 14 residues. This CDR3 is CASSLGGQGPPLHF. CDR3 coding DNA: TGTGCCAGCAGCTTAGGAGGACAGGGCCCACCCCTCCACTTT. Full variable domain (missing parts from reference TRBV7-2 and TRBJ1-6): GAGVSQSPSNKVTEKGKDVELRCDPISGHTALYWYRQSLGQGLEFLIYFQGNSAPDKSGLPSDRFSAERTGGSVSTLTIQRTQQEDSAVYLCASSLGGQGPPLHFGNGTRLTVT.

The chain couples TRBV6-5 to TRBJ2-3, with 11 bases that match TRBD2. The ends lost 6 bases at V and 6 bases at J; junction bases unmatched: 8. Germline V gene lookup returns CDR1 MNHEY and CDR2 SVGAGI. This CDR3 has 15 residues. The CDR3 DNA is TGTGCCAGCAGACGTAGCGGGGGGGCCTCCGATACGCAGTATTTT. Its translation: CASRRSGGASDTQYF.

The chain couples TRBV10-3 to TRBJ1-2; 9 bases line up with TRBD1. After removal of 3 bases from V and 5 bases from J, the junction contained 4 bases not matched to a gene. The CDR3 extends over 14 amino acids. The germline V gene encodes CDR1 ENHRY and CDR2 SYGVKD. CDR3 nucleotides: TGTGCCATCAGTGATGACGACAGGGGGTATGGCTACACCTTC. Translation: CAISDDDRGYGYTF.

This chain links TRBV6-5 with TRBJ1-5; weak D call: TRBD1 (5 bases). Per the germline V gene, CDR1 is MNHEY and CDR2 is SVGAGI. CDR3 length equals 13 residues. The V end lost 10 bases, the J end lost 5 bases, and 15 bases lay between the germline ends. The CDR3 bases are TGTGCCACCAGGAGACGGGGGGATCAGCCCCAGCATTTT. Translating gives CATRRRGDQPQHF.

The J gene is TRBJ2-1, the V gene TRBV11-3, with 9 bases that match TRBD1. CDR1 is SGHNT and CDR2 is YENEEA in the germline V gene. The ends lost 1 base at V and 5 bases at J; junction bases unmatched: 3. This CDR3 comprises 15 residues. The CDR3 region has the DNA TGTGCCAGCAGCTTAGGGACAGGGGTTCACAATGAGCAGTTCTTC. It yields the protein CASSLGTGVHNEQFF. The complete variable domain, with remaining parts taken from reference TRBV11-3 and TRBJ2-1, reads EAGVVQSPRYKIIEKKQPVAFWCNPISGHNTLYWYLQNLGQGPELLIRYENEEAVDDSQLPKDRFSAERLKGVDSTLKIQPAELGDSAVYLCASSLGTGVHNEQFFGPGTRLTVL.

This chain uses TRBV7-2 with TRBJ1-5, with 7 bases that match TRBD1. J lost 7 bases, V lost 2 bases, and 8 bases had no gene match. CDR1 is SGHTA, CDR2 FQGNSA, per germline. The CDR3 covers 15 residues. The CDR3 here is CASSLNRGLGQPQHF. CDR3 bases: TGTGCCAGCAGCTTAAACAGGGGATTGGGACAGCCCCAGCATTTT.

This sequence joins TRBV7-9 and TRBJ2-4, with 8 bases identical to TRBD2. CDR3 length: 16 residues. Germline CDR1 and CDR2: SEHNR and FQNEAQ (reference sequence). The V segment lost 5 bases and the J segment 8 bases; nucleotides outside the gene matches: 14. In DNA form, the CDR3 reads TGTGCCAGCAGCCGGGCGGGTCGGGAGGGCCTGGACATTCAGTACTTC. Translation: CASSRAGREGLDIQYF.

DNA of the CDR3: TGTGCCAGCAGTGGTTCTCCCCGGGGATACACTGAAGCTTTCTTT. Protein product: CASSGSPRGYTEAFF. The chain employs TRBV25-1 and TRBJ1-1; no definite D call. Trimming took 4 bases from V and 3 from J, leaving 15 bases between them. CDR3 length: 15 residues. The germline CDR1 and CDR2 sequences are MGHDK and SYGVNS.

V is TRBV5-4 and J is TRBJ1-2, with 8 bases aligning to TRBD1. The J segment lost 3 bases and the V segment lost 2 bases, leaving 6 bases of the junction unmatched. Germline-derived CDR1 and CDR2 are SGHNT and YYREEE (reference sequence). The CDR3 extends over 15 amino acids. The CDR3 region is CASSLTGGVDYGYTF. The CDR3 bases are TGTGCCAGCAGCTTAACAGGGGGTGTGGACTATGGCTACACCTTC.

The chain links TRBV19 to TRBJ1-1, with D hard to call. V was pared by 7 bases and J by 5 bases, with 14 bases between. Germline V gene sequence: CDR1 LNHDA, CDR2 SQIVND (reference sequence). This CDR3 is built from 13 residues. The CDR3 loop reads CASTLSGGTEAFF. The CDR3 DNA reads TGTGCCAGTACCCTCTCGGGAGGGACTGAAGCTTTCTTT.

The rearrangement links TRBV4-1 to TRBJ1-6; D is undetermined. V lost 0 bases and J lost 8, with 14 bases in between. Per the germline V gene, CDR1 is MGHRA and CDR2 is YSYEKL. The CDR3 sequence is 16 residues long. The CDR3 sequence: CASSQDLRPGHSPLHF. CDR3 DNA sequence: TGCGCCAGCAGCCAAGACCTCCGACCAGGTCATTCACCCCTCCACTTT.

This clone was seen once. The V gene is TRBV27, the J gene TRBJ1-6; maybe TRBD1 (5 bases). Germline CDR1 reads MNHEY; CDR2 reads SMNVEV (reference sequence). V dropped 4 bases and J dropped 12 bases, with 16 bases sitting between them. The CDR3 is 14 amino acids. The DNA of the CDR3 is TGTGCCAGCAGTTCACAGGCATTCGTATTACCCCTCCACTTT. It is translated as CASSSQAFVLPLHF.

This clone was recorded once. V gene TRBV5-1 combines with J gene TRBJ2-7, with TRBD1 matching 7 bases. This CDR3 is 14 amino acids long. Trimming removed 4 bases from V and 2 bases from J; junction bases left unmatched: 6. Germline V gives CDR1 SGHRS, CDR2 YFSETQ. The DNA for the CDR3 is TGCGCCAGCAGCCCAACCGGGACAGCCTACGAGCAGTACTTC. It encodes CASSPTGTAYEQYF.

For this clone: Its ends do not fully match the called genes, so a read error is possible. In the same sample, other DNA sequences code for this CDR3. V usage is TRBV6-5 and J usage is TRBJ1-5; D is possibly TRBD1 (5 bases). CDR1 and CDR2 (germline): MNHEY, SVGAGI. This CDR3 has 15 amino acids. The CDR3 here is CASSYSGGGNQPQHF. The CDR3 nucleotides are TGTGCCAGCAGTTACTCGGGGGGTGGCAACCAGCCCCAGCATTTT.

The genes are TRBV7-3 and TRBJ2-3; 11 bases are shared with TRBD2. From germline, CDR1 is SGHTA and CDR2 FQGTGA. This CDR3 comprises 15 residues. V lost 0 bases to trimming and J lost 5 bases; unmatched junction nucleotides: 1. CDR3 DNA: TGTGCCAGCAGCTTAACCCTAGCGGGAGGAGATACGCAGTATTTT. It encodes CASSLTLAGGDTQYF. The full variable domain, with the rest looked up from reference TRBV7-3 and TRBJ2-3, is GAGVSQTPSNKVTEKGKYVELRCDPISGHTALYWYRQSLGQGPEFLIYFQGTGAADDSGLPNDRFFAVRPEGSVSTLKIQRTERGDSAVYLCASSLTLAGGDTQYFGPGTRLTVL.